A selection of T cell receptor beta chains follows, all from one sample in a study of cytomegalovirus exposure and HLA in healthy donors. Method: immunoSEQ multiplex PCR; TCRdb's copy keeps in-frame clones and lacks some. The sample consists of around 130,000 clones, approximately 80% of them appearing once. Sequencing input: PBMCs. The receptors were gathered from a boy aged 2 to 10 in good health and CMV-seronegative. Each CDR3 is given with its conserved first and last residue. D genes are given only for firm matches. Only some rows state a clone size, as once, few, many or a class for expanded clones.

cdr3_aa | cdr3_nt | j_call | d_call | v_call | cdr3_length | clone_size
CAISGTEQETQYF | TGTGCCATCAGTGGGACAGAACAAGAGACCCAGTACTTC | TRBJ2-5 | NA | TRBV10-3 | 13 | few
CASSKRGGSGDTGELFF | TGTGCCAGCAGCAAACGGGGCGGGAGTGGGGACACCGGGGAGCTGTTTTTT | TRBJ2-2 | NA | TRBV21-1 | 17 | NA
CASSYSVPQNTEAFF | TGTGCCAGCAGTTACTCGGTCCCACAGAACACTGAAGCTTTCTTT | TRBJ1-1 | NA | TRBV6-5 | 15 | NA
CSARTGVQAFF | TGCAGTGCCCGGACAGGGGTTCAAGCTTTCTTT | TRBJ1-1 | TRBD1 | TRBV20-1 | 11 | NA
CASSMGLAVQETQYF | TGTGCCAGTAGTATGGGACTAGCGGTTCAAGAGACCCAGTACTTC | TRBJ2-5 | TRBD2 | TRBV19 | 15 | NA
CASSLGRERGTGELFF | TGTGCCAGCAGCTTGGGACGGGAGAGGGGCACCGGGGAGCTGTTTTTT | TRBJ2-2 | NA | TRBV5-4 | 16 | once
CSVRGTRNTGELFF | TGCAGCGTCCGTGGGACACGGAACACCGGGGAGCTGTTTTTT | TRBJ2-2 | NA | TRBV29-1 | 14 | NA
CASSFGGAASYEQYF | TGTGCCAGCAGTTTCGGCGGGGCCGCCTCCTACGAGCAGTACTTC | TRBJ2-7 | NA | TRBV27 | 15 | NA
CASSPPGGSTEAFF | TGTGCCAGCAGCCCCCCGGGTGGCAGTACTGAAGCTTTCTTT | TRBJ1-1 | NA | TRBV7-3 | 14 | few
CASTYSDNEQFF | TGTGCCAGCACCTATAGCGATAATGAGCAGTTCTTC | TRBJ2-1 | NA | TRBV7-6 | 12 | NA
CASSAGTGSTDTQYF | TGTGCCAGCAGCGCAGGTACAGGAAGCACAGATACGCAGTATTTT | TRBJ2-3 | NA | TRBV5-6 | 15 | NA
CASSRIQGNYGYTF | TGTGCCAGCAGTCGAATTCAGGGCAACTATGGCTACACCTTC | TRBJ1-2 | NA | TRBV6-5 | 14 | NA
CASSVGGGGAGAGNEQFF | TGTGCCAGCAGCGTAGGAGGAGGGGGGGCGGGAGCTGGAAATGAGCAGTTCTTC | TRBJ2-1 | NA | TRBV9 | 18 | NA
CASSLEFGSPTDTQYF | TGTGCCAGCAGCTTAGAGTTCGGGTCCCCCACAGATACGCAGTATTTT | TRBJ2-3 | NA | TRBV7-9 | 16 | few
CASSLTTNYGYTF | TGTGCCAGCAGCTTGACGACAAACTATGGCTACACCTTC | TRBJ1-2 | NA | TRBV5-5 | 13 | NA
CASSYSTGNEQFF | TGTGCCAGCAGTTACTCGACAGGCAATGAGCAGTTCTTC | TRBJ2-1 | NA | TRBV6-6 | 13 | NA
CASSLDYGGNQPQHF | TGCGCCAGCAGCTTGGACTACGGGGGCAATCAGCCCCAGCATTTT | TRBJ1-5 | NA | TRBV5-1 | 15 | once
CASSILQPNPEAFF | TGTGCCAGTAGTATTCTACAGCCGAACCCTGAAGCTTTCTTT | TRBJ1-1 | NA | TRBV19 | 14 | NA
CASSLLAGWGLF | TGTGCCAGCAGCTTGTTAGCGGGATGGGGGCTCTTC | TRBJ2-1 | TRBD2 | TRBV7-9 | 12 | NA
CASSVSGGEEAQYF | TGTGCCAGCAGTGTTAGCGGGGGGGAAGAGGCCCAGTACTTC | TRBJ2-5 | TRBD2 | TRBV6-4 | 14 | NA
CASSLAGLAGFQETQYF | TGTGCCAGCAGCTTAGCCGGACTAGCGGGCTTCCAAGAGACCCAGTACTTC | TRBJ2-5 | TRBD2 | TRBV7-9 | 17 | once
CAISLAGANQPQHF | TGTGCCATCAGTCTGGCAGGGGCCAATCAGCCCCAGCATTTT | TRBJ1-5 | NA | TRBV10-3 | 14 | NA
CASSLDRVGNTIYF | TGTGCCAGCAGCCTCGACAGGGTTGGAAACACCATATATTTT | TRBJ1-3 | TRBD1 | TRBV11-2 | 14 | NA
CASSPLAGAAYNEQFF | TGCGCCAGCAGCCCCCTAGCGGGGGCCGCCTACAATGAGCAGTTCTTC | TRBJ2-1 | TRBD2 | TRBV4-3 | 16 | few
CSASSGMNTGELFF | TGCAGCGCAAGTAGCGGAATGAACACCGGGGAGCTGTTTTTT | TRBJ2-2 | NA | TRBV29-1 | 14 | NA
CAWGGGARVRTEAFF | TGTGCCTGGGGAGGGGGGGCCCGGGTGAGGACTGAAGCTTTCTTT | TRBJ1-1 | NA | TRBV30 | 15 | NA
CASSLAWTAMNTEAFF | TGTGCCAGCAGCTTAGCCTGGACTGCAATGAACACTGAAGCTTTCTTT | TRBJ1-1 | NA | TRBV13 | 16 | NA
CASSEFIDTQYF | TGTGCCAGCAGTGAATTTATAGATACGCAGTATTTT | TRBJ2-3 | NA | TRBV25-1 | 12 | once
CASSPFNRVDEKLFF | TGTGCCAGCAGCCCATTTAACAGGGTGGATGAAAAACTGTTTTTT | TRBJ1-4 | NA | TRBV5-6 | 15 | NA
CASTRTGSEKLFF | TGTGCCAGCACGAGGACAGGGAGTGAAAAACTGTTTTTT | TRBJ1-4 | TRBD1 | TRBV6-1 | 13 | NA
CASSGIAGANNEQFF | TGTGCCAGCAGCGGAATAGCGGGAGCCAACAATGAGCAGTTCTTC | TRBJ2-1 | TRBD2 | TRBV9 | 15 | NA
CASSLGARGRTNEKLFF | TGTGCCAGCAGCTTAGGAGCCAGGGGGCGGACTAATGAAAAACTGTTTTTT | TRBJ1-4 | TRBD1 | TRBV13 | 17 | NA
CATSSSISGNTIYF | TGTGCCACCAGCAGTTCCATCTCTGGAAACACCATATATTTT | TRBJ1-3 | NA | TRBV15 | 14 | NA
CASSQEGGSPLHF | TGTGCCAGCAGCCAAGAAGGAGGTTCACCCCTCCACTTT | TRBJ1-6 | NA | TRBV4-2 | 13 | once
CASSHPGTGVHRGYGYTF | TGTGCCAGCAGCCATCCCGGGACAGGTGTTCATCGTGGCTATGGCTACACCTTC | TRBJ1-2 | TRBD1 | TRBV4-2 | 18 | NA
CASSPREGGSQETQYF | TGTGCCAGCAGCCCCCGAGAGGGAGGCTCTCAAGAGACCCAGTACTTC | TRBJ2-5 | NA | TRBV5-4 | 16 | NA
CASSQSLAGGGETQYF | TGCGCCAGCAGCCAGTCACTAGCGGGAGGGGGAGAGACCCAGTACTTC | TRBJ2-5 | TRBD2 | TRBV5-1 | 16 | once
CASSPRFSTGNTIYF | TGTGCCAGCAGCCCGCGATTTAGCACTGGAAACACCATATATTTT | TRBJ1-3 | NA | TRBV5-5 | 15 | once
CASSIVHRGNTEAFF | TGTGCCAGTAGTATCGTGCACCGGGGAAACACTGAAGCTTTCTTT | TRBJ1-1 | NA | TRBV19 | 15 | NA
CASSPGLAGVQETQYF | TGCGCCAGCAGCCCCGGACTAGCGGGGGTTCAAGAGACCCAGTACTTC | TRBJ2-5 | TRBD2 | TRBV5-1 | 16 | few
CASRTPGTGDTEAFF | TGTGCCAGCAGAACCCCTGGGACAGGGGATACTGAAGCTTTCTTT | TRBJ1-1 | TRBD1 | TRBV6-6 | 15 | once
CASSEENSYATQYF | TGTGCCAGCAGTGAAGAGAATAGTTATGCTACGCAGTATTTT | TRBJ2-3 | NA | TRBV6-1 | 14 | NA
CSVEGGAVRTDTQYF | TGCAGCGTTGAGGGTGGGGCGGTTAGGACAGATACGCAGTATTTT | TRBJ2-3 | NA | TRBV29-1 | 15 | once
CASSPGGEQYF | TGTGCCAGCTCACCAGGGGGCGAGCAGTACTTC | TRBJ2-7 | NA | TRBV18 | 11 | NA
CASSGAGAQETQYF | TGTGCCAGCAGCGGCGCGGGAGCTCAAGAGACCCAGTACTTC | TRBJ2-5 | TRBD2 | TRBV9 | 14 | once